This T cell receptor beta chain was found in a study of shared clonotypes between healthy human individuals. Trimming took off 7 bases at V and 5 bases at J, with 20 bases between the two ends. The germline gives CDR1 LNHDA, CDR2 SQIVND (reference sequence). This CDR3 is built from 15 residues. Per the original methods: Filtering differed for immunoSEQ, which gave only junction sequences without quality scores. TCRdb keeps only in-frame clones here, not all; method: immunoSEQ multiplex PCR. V and J calls and clone size follow that table, whereas D and trimming were derived from the DNA. There are over a million clones in the sample; approximately 98% occur only once, and less than 0.55% lies in the top ten. Subsets obtained from CD4+ cells comprised CD45RA+ naive and CD45RA-negative memory cells. The study, taken as a whole, reports: On the whole, naive subsets had larger estimated richness than memory subsets had.

In the case of this clone: The antigen is unknown.

The sample was naive CD4+ T cells sorted from blood. Indicated subset: CD45RA+ positively selected. This chain connects TRBV19 to TRBJ1-2, with a tentative D call TRBD1 (5 bases). The sequence came from a man younger than 45 in good health. The CDR3 DNA reads as TGTGCCAGTACCGACCCTGCGCAGGGTATATATGGCTACACCTTC. It yields the protein CASTDPAQGIYGYTF.